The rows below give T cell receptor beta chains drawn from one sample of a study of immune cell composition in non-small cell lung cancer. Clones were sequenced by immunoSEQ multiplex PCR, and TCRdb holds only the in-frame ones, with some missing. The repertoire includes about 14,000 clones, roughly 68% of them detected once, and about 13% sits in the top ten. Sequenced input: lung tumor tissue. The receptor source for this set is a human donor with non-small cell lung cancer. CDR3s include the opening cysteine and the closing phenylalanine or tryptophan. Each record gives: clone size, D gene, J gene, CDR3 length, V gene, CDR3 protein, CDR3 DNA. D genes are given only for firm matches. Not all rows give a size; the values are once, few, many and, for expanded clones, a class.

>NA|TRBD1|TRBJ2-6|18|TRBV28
CASTGTGPKGSGANVLTF
TGTGCCAGCACCGGGACAGGGCCGAAAGGGTCTGGGGCCAACGTCCTGACTTTC
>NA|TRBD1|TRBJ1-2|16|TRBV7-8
CASSSTGAASGYGYTF
TGTGCCAGCAGCTCGACAGGGGCAGCGAGTGGCTATGGCTACACCTTC
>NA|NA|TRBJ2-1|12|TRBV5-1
CASSSGLSEQFF
TGCGCCAGCAGCTCGGGACTGTCGGAGCAGTTCTTC
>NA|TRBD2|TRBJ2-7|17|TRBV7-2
CASSLRPGTSGRAEQYF
TGTGCCAGCAGTCTAAGACCCGGGACTAGCGGGAGGGCCGAGCAGTACTTC
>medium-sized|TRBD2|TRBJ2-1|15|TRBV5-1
CASSLGLAEYNEQFF
TGCGCCAGCAGCTTGGGGCTAGCGGAGTACAATGAGCAGTTCTTC
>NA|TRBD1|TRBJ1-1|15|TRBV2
CASSKQGARGTEAFF
TGTGCCAGCAGTAAACAGGGGGCAAGGGGCACTGAAGCTTTCTTT
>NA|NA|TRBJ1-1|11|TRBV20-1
CSASPDSEAFF
TGCAGTGCTAGTCCCGACTCTGAAGCTTTCTTT
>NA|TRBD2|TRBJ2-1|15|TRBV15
CATSARTSGGNEQFF
TGTGCCACCAGCGCTCGGACTAGCGGGGGGAATGAGCAGTTCTTC
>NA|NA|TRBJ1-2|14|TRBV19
CASNPGRGNYGYTF
TGTGCCAGTAACCCCGGGAGGGGCAACTATGGCTACACCTTC
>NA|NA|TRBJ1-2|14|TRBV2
CASSEGYRGYGNNF
TGTGCCAGCAGCGAAGGGTATCGGGGGTACGGCAACAACTTC
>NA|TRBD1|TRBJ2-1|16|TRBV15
CATSRTDRGVLSEQFF
TGTGCCACCAGCAGGACTGACAGGGGAGTTTTAAGCGAGCAGTTCTTC
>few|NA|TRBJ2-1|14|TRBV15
CATSGNFSYNEQFF
TGTGCCACCAGCGGTAACTTCTCCTACAATGAGCAGTTCTTC
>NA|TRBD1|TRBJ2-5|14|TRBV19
CASSPRQGQETQYF
TGTGCCAGTAGTCCGCGACAGGGGCAAGAGACCCAGTACTTC
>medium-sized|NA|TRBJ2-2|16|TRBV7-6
CASSLQQGTNTGELFF
TGTGCCAGCAGCTTACAGCAGGGGACGAACACCGGGGAGCTGTTTTTT
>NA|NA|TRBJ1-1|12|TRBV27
CASSFQGAAAFF
TGTGCCAGCAGTTTTCAGGGCGCGGCAGCTTTCTTT
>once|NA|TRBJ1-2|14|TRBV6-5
CASSYTPQGIGYTF
TGTGCCAGCAGTTACACCCCCCAGGGAATCGGCTACACCTTC
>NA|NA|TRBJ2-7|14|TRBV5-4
CASSVTGQIYEQYF
TGTGCCAGCAGCGTCACGGGACAAATCTACGAGCAGTACTTC
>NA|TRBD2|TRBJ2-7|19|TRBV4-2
CASSQEPGRLAGGFYEQYF
TGTGCCAGCAGCCAAGAGCCCGGTAGACTAGCGGGAGGGTTCTACGAGCAGTACTTC
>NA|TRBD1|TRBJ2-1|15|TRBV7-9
CASRPGTGIYNEQFF
TGTGCCAGCAGGCCCGGGACAGGGATATACAATGAGCAGTTCTTC
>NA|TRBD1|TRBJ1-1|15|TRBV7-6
CASSIGQGLRTEAFF
TGTGCCAGCAGCATTGGACAGGGATTGAGAACTGAAGCTTTCTTT
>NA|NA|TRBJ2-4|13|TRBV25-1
CASSEFVGSSQYF
TGTGCCAGCAGTGAATTTGTTGGCAGTTCGCAGTACTTC
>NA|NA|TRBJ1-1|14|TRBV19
CATSQGLLNTEAFF
TGTGCCACCTCCCAGGGCTTACTGAACACTGAAGCTTTCTTT
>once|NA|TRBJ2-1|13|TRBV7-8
CASSRGSYNEQFF
TGTGCCAGCAGTCGGGGCTCCTACAATGAGCAGTTCTTC